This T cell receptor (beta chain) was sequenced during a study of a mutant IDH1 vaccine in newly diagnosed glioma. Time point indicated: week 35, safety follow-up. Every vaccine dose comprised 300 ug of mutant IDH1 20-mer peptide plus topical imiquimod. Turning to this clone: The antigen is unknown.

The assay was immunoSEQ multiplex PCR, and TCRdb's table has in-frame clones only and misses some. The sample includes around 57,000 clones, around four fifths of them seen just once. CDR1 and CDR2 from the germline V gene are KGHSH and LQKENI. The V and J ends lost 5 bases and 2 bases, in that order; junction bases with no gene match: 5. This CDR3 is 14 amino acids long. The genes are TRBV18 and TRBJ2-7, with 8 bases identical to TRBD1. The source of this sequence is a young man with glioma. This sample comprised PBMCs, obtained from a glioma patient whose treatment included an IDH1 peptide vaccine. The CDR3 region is CASSRQGAAYEQYF. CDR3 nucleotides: TGTGCCAGCTCAAGGCAGGGGGCTGCCTACGAGCAGTACTTC.